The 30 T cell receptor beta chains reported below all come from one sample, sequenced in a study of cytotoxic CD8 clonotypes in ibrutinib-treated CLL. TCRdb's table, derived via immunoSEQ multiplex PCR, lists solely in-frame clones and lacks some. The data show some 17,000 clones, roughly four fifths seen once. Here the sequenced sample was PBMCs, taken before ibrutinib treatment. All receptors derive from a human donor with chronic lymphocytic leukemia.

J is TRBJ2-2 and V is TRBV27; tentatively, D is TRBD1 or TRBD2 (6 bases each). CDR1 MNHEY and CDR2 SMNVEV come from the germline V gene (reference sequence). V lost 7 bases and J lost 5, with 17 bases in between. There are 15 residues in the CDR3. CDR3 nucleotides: TGTGCCAGCATCAGCAGGGGAGGTGGGACCGGGGAGCTGTTTTTT. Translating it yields CASISRGGGTGELFF.

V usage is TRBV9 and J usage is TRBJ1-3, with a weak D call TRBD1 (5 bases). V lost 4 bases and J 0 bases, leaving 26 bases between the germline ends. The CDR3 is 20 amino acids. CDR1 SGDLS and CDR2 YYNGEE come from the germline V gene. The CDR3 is CASSLYPGPTIESSGNTIYF. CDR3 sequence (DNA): TGTGCCAGCAGCCTCTATCCGGGACCGACGATAGAGAGCTCTGGAAACACCATATATTTT. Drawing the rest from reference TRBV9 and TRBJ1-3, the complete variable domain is DSGVTQTPKHLITATGQRVTLRCSPRSGDLSVYWYQQSLDQGLQFLIQYYNGEERAKGNILERFSAQQFPDLHSELNLSSLELGDSALYFCASSLYPGPTIESSGNTIYFGEGSWLTVV.

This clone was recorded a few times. CDR3 DNA: TGCGCCAGCAGCTTGGGGCAGACTGGAAACACCATATATTTT. Its translation: CASSLGQTGNTIYF. The chain couples TRBV5-1 to TRBJ1-3, with D uncertain. Trimming cost V 0 bases and J 2 bases, with 6 bases left between them. CDR1 SGHRS and CDR2 YFSETQ come from the germline V gene. This CDR3 contains 14 residues.

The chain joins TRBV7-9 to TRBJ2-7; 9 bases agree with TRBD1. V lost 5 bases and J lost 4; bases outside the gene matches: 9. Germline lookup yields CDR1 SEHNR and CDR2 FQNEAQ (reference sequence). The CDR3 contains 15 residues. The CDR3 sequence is CASSPGQGPGYEQYF. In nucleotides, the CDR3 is TGTGCCAGCAGCCCCGGACAGGGGCCGGGGTACGAGCAGTACTTC.

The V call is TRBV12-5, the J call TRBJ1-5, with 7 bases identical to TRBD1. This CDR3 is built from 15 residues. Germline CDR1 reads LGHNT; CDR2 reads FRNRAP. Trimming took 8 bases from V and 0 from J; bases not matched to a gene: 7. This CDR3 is CASNGTDYSNQPQHF. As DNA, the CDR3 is TGTGCTAGTAACGGGACAGACTATAGCAATCAGCCCCAGCATTTT.

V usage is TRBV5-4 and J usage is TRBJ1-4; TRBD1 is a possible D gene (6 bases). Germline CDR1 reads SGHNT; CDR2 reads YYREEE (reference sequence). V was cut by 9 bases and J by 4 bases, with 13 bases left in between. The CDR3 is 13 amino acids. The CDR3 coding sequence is TGTGCCACCAAGACAGGAAATAATGAAAAACTGTTTTTT. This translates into CATKTGNNEKLFF. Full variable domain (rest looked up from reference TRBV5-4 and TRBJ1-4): ETGVTQSPTHLIKTRGQQVTLRCSSQSGHNTVSWYQQALGQGPQFIFQYYREEENGRGNFPPRFSGLQFPNYSSELNVNALELDDSALYLCATKTGNNEKLFFGSGTQLSVL.

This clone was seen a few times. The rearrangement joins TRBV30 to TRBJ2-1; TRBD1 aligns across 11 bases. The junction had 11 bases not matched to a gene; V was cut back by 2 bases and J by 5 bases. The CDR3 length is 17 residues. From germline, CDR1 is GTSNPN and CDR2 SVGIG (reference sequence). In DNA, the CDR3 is TGTGCCTGGAGTAACGAGCGGACAGGGGGCGCAAACAATGAGCAGTTCTTC. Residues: CAWSNERTGGANNEQFF.

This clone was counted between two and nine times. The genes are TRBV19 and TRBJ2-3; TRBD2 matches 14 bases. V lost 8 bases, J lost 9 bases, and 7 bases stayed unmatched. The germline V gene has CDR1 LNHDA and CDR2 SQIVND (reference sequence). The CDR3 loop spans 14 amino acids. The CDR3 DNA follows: TGTGCCAGTTCCGGGACTAGCGGGAGTTTAACGCAGTATTTT. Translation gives CASSGTSGSLTQYF.

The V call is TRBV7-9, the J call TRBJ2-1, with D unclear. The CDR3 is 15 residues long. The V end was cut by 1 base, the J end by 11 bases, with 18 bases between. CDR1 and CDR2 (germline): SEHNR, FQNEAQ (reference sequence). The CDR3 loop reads CASSLEKSGVYKQFF. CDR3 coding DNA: TGTGCCAGCAGCTTAGAAAAGAGTGGGGTTTATAAGCAGTTCTTC.

The DNA of the CDR3 is TGTGCCAGTCACCCCCTAGGGGGTGGCTATGGCTACACCTTC. Residues: CASHPLGGGYGYTF. This rearrangement joins TRBV28 to TRBJ1-2; D possibly corresponds to TRBD1 (6 bases). The CDR3 spans 14 residues. CDR1 and CDR2 (germline): MDHEN, SYDVKM. Trimming stripped 9 bases from V and 4 bases from J, with 18 bases between.

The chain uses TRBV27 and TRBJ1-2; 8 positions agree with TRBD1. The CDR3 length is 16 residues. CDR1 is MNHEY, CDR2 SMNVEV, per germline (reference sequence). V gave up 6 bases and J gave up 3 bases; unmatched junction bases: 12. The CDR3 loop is CASRRAGGQGDYGYTF. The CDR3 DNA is TGTGCCAGCAGACGTGCCGGTGGACAGGGTGACTATGGCTACACCTTC.

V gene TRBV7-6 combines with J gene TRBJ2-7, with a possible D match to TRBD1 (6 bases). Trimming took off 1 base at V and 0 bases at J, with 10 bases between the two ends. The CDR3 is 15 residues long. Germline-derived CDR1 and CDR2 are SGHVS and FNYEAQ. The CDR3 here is CASSLVRGSSYEQYF. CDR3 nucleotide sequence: TGTGCCAGCAGCTTAGTGAGGGGGAGCTCCTACGAGCAGTACTTC.

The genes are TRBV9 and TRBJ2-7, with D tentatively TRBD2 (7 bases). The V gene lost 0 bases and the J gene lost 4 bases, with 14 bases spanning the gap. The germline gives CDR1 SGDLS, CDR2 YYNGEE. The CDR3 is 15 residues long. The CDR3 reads CASSVEGGGSYEQYF. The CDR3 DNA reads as TGTGCCAGCAGCGTAGAGGGAGGGGGGTCTTACGAGCAGTACTTC. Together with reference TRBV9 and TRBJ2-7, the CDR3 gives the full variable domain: DSGVTQTPKHLITATGQRVTLRCSPRSGDLSVYWYQQSLDQGLQFLIQYYNGEERAKGNILERFSAQQFPDLHSELNLSSLELGDSALYFCASSVEGGGSYEQYFGPGTRLTVT.

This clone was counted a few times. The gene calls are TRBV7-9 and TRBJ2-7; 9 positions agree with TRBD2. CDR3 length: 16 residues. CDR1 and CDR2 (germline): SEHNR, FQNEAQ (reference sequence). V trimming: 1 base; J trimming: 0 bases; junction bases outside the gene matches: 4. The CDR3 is CASSLVPSGTSYEQYF. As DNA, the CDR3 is TGTGCCAGCAGCTTAGTGCCTAGCGGGACCTCCTACGAGCAGTACTTC. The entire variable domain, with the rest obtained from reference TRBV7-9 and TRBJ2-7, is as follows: DTGVSQNPRHKITKRGQNVTFRCDPISEHNRLYWYRQTLGQGPEFLTYFQNEAQLEKSRLLSDRFSAERPKGSFSTLEIQRTEQGDSAMYLCASSLVPSGTSYEQYFGPGTRLTVT.

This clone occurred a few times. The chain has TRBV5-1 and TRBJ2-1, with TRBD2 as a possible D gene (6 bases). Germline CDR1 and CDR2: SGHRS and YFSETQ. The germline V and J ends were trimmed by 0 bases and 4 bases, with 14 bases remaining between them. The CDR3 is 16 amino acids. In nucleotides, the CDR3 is TGCGCCAGCAGCTTGGTAGGTACTAGCACATACAATGAGCAGTTCTTC. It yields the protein CASSLVGTSTYNEQFF.

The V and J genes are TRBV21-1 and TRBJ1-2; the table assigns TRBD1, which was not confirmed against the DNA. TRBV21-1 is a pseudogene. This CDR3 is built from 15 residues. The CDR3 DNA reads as TGTGCCAGCAGCGGTCGGACAGGGAGGGAATATGGCTACACCTTC. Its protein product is CASSGRTGREYGYTF.

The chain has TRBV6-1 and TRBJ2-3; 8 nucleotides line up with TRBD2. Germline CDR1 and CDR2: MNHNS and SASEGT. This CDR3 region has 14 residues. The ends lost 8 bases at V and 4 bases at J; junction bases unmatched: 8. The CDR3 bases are TGTGCCAGCCGCTCGGCGGGGGGAGCAGATACGCAGTATTTT. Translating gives CASRSAGGADTQYF.

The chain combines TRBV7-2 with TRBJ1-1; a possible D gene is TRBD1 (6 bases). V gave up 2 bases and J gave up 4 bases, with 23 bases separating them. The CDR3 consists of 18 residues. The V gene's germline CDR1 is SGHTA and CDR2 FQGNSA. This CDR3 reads CASSLTPATRGAVTEAFF. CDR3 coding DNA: TGTGCCAGCAGCTTAACACCCGCTACCCGGGGGGCTGTCACTGAAGCTTTCTTT.

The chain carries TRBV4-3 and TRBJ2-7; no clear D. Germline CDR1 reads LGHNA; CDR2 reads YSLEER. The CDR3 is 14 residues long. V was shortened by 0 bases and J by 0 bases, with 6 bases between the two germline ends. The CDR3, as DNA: TGCGCCAGCAGCCAAGATGTGAGCTCCTACGAGCAGTACTTC. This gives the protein CASSQDVSSYEQYF.

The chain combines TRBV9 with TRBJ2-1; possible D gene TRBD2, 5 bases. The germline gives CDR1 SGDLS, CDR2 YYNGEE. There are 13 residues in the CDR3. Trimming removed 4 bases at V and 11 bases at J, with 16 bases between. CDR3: CASSRTGDVQQFF. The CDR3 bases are TGTGCCAGCAGCCGGACTGGGGATGTGCAGCAGTTCTTC. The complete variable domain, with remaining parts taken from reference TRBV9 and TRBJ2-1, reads DSGVTQTPKHLITATGQRVTLRCSPRSGDLSVYWYQQSLDQGLQFLIQYYNGEERAKGNILERFSAQQFPDLHSELNLSSLELGDSALYFCASSRTGDVQQFFGPGTRLTVL.

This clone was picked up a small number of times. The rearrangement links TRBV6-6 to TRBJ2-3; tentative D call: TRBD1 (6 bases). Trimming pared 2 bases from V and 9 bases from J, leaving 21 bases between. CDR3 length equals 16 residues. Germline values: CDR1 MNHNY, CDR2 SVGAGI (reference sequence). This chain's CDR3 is CASSYALGGPLRTQYF. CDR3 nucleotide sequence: TGTGCCAGCAGTTACGCGCTAGGGGGACCCCTGAGGACGCAGTATTTT.

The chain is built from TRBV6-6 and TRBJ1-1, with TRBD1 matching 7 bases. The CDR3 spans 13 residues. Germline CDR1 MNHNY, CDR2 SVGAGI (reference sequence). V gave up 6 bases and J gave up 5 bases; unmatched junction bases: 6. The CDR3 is CASRPQGETEAFF. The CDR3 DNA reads TGTGCCAGCAGGCCTCAGGGGGAGACTGAAGCTTTCTTT.

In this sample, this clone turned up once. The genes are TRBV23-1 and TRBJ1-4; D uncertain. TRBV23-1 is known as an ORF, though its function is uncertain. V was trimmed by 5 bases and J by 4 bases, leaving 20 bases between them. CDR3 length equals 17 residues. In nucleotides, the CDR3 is TGCGCCAGCAGTAAGACCCCACCGGCCCGCATTAATGAAAAACTGTTTTTT. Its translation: CASSKTPPARINEKLFF.

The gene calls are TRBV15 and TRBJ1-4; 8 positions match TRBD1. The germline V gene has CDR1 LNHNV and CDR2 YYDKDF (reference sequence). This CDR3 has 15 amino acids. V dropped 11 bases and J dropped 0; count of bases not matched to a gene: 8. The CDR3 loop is CAARTGTATNEKLFF. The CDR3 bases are TGTGCCGCAAGGACAGGGACCGCAACTAATGAAAAACTGTTTTTT.

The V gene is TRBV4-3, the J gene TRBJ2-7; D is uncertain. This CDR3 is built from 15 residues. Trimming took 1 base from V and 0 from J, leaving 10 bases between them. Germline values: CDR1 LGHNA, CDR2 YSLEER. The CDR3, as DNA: TGCGCCAGCAGCCAAGGTCAGCTGAGCTCCTACGAGCAGTACTTC. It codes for CASSQGQLSSYEQYF.

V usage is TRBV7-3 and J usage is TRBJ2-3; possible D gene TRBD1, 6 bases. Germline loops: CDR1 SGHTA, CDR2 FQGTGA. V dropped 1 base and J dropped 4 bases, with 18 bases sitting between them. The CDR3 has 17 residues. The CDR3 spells CASSLNPPGQRSDTQYF. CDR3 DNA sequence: TGTGCCAGCAGCTTAAACCCCCCGGGACAACGATCAGATACGCAGTATTTT.

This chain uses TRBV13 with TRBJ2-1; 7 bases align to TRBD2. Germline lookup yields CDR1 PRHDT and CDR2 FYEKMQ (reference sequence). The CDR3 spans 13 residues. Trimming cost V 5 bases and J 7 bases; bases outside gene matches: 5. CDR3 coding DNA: TGTGCCAGCAGCCGGACTAGGGGTAATGAGCAGTTCTTC. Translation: CASSRTRGNEQFF.

The CDR3 DNA is TGTGCCAGCAGAGAACTTAGCGGGGAGCAGTTCTTC. Its protein product is CASRELSGEQFF. This rearrangement joins TRBV6-1 to TRBJ2-1, with 7 nucleotides matching TRBD2. There are 12 residues in the CDR3. V shed 6 bases, J shed 10 bases, and the junction held 6 bases outside the gene matches. Germline CDR1 reads MNHNS; CDR2 reads SASEGT.

The CDR3: CASSGTGKRSGDQPQHF. The DNA for the CDR3 is TGTGCCAGTAGCGGGACAGGGAAACGGTCGGGGGATCAGCCCCAGCATTTT. The chain employs TRBV19 and TRBJ1-5; 9 bases line up with TRBD1. CDR1 and CDR2 from the germline V gene are LNHDA and SQIVND (reference sequence). The CDR3 spans 17 residues. V lost 6 bases to trimming and J lost 5 bases; unmatched junction nucleotides: 14.

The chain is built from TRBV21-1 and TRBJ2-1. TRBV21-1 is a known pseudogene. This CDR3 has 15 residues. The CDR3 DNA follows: TGTGCCAGCAGCAAAGAGGGCTCAGAATACAATGAGCAGTTCTTC. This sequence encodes CASSKEGSEYNEQFF.